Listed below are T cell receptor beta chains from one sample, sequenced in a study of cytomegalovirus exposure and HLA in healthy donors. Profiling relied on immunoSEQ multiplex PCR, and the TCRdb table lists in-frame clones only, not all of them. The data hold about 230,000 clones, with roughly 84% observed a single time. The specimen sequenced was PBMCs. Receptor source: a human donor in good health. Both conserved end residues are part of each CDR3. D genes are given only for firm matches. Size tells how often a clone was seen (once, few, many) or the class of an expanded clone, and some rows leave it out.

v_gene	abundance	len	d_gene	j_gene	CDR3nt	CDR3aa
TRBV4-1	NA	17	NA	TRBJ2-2	TGCGCCAGCAGCCAAGATCCAGGGGCTGGTCTGACCGGGGAGCTGTTTTTT	CASSQDPGAGLTGELFF
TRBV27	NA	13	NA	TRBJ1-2	TGTGCCAGCAGTTTGCGGCAGGGCTATGGCTACACCTTC	CASSLRQGYGYTF
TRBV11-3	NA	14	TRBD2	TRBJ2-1	TGTGCCAGCAGCTCCGGACTAGTTCCCAATGAGCAGTTCTTC	CASSSGLVPNEQFF
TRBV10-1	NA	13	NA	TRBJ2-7	TGCGCCAGCAGTGCGAGGGGAGCGGGCGAGCAGTACTTC	CASSARGAGEQYF
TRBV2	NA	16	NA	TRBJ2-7	TGTGCCAGCAGTGAATTCTCCACGGGGCATCGGGGGGAGCAGTACTTC	CASSEFSTGHRGEQYF
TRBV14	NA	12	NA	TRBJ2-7	TGTGCCAGCAGCCTAACTAGCTACGAGCAGTACTTC	CASSLTSYEQYF
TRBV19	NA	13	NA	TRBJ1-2	TGTGCCAGTACCCCCCGGGGGTTTAATGGCTACACCTTC	CASTPRGFNGYTF
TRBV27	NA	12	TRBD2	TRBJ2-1	TGTGCCAGCAGAGCGGGACTGGCTGAGCAGTTCTTC	CASRAGLAEQFF
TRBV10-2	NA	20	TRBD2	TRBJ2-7	TGCGCCAGCAGTGAGTTTCAGGGAGGTAGCGGGAGGGCCACTTCCCTCGAGCAGTACTTC	CASSEFQGGSGRATSLEQYF
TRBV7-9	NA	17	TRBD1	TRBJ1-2	TGTGCCAGCAGCTTAATGGAGCTGGGACAGGGAAGATATGGCTACACCTTC	CASSLMELGQGRYGYTF
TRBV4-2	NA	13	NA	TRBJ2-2	TGTGCCGGCAGCCAAGAAATAGCCGGGGAGCTGTTTTTT	CAGSQEIAGELFF
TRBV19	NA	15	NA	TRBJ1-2	TGTGCCAGCATACAAGCGGGGGCCTCTAACTATGGCTACACCTTC	CASIQAGASNYGYTF
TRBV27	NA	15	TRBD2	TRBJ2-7	TGTGCCAGCAGCCTCTTAGCGGGAGGGCCCTACGAGCAGTACTTC	CASSLLAGGPYEQYF
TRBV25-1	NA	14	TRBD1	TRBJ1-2	TGTGCCAGCAGTGACCCAGACAGGGGCGGGGGCTACACCTTC	CASSDPDRGGGYTF
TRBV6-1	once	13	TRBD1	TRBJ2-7	TGTGCCAGCAGTGAAAGGGGGCGCTACGAGCAGTACTTC	CASSERGRYEQYF
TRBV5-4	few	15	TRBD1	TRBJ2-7	TGTGCCAGCAGCGCTGTAGGGACAGGGAGCCACGAGCAGTACTTC	CASSAVGTGSHEQYF
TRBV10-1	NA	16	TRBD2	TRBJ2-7	TGCGCCAGCAGTGAAGTGGCTAGCGGGAGGGCCAGGGAGCAGTACTTC	CASSEVASGRAREQYF
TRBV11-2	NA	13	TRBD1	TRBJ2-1	TGTGCCAGCAGCCGAGGACAGGGAGGTGAGCAGTTCTTC	CASSRGQGGEQFF
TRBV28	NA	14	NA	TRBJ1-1	TGTGCCAGCCGGGGGGGGACGGCGAACACTGAAGCTTTCTTT	CASRGGTANTEAFF
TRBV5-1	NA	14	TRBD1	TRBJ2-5	TGCGCCAGCAGCTTGGGACAGGGACAAGAGACCCAGTACTTC	CASSLGQGQETQYF
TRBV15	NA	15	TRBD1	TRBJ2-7	TGTGCCACCAGCAGGGCGAGTGGGACAGGGTACGAGCAGTACTTC	CATSRASGTGYEQYF
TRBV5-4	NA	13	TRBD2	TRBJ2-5	TGTGCCAGCAGCTATAGCGGGAGAGAGACCCAGTACTTC	CASSYSGRETQYF
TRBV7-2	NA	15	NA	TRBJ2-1	TGTGCCAGCAGTTTCCCCGGGACACAGTACAATGAGCAGTTCTTC	CASSFPGTQYNEQFF
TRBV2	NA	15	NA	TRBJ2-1	TGTGCCAGCAGGAGCGGAACAAGCTCCTACAATGAGCAGTTCTTC	CASRSGTSSYNEQFF
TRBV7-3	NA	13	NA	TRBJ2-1	TGTGCCAGCAGCTTAATGTCGTTCAATGAGCAGTTCTTC	CASSLMSFNEQFF
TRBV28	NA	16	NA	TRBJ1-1	TGTGCCAGCAGTTTACCAGGGGACCTTTCGAACACTGAAGCTTTCTTT	CASSLPGDLSNTEAFF
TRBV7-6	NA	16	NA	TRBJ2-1	TGTGCCAGCAGCTTAGCGCGGGGTAGGACAACCAATGAGCAGTTCTTC	CASSLARGRTTNEQFF
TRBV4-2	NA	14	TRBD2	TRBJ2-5	TGTGCCAGCAGCCCCGGACTAGAGCGAGAGACCCAGTACTTC	CASSPGLERETQYF
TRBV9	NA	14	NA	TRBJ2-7	TGTGCCAGCAGCGTCAGGGACTTATTCTACGAGCAGTACTTC	CASSVRDLFYEQYF
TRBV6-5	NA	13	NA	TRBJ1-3	TGTGCCAGCAGTCGGACAGAAAGAAACACCATATATTTT	CASSRTERNTIYF
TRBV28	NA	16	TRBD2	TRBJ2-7	TGTGCCAGCAGTTTCCGGATCCGGGAGGGCCATCGTGAGCAGTACTTC	CASSFRIREGHREQYF
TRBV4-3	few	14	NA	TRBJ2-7	TGCGCCAGCAGCCAAGTATCGGGGAGTGACGAGCAGTACTTC	CASSQVSGSDEQYF
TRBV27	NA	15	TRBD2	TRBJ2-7	TGTGCCAGCAGTTTAAGGCGGGAGAGCTCCTACGAGCAGTACTTC	CASSLRRESSYEQYF
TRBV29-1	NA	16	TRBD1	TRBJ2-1	TGCAGCGTTCGGGGGACAGGGGGTCGATCCTACAATGAGCAGTTCTTC	CSVRGTGGRSYNEQFF
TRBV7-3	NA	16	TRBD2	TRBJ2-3	TGTGCCAGCAGCCCGGGACTAGCGGGAGGGCCAGATACGCAGTATTTT	CASSPGLAGGPDTQYF
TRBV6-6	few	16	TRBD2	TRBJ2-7	TGTGCCAGCAGTTACTCGAGCGGGGGGACCCCCTACGAGCAGTACTTC	CASSYSSGGTPYEQYF
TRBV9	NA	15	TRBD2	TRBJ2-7	TGTGCCAGCAGCCCCCAGGCTAGCGGCCCCTACGAGCAGTACTTC	CASSPQASGPYEQYF
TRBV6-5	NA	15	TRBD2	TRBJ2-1	TGTGCCAGCAGTAGTGGCGGGAGCGATTACAATGAGCAGTTCTTC	CASSSGGSDYNEQFF
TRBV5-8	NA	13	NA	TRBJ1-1	TGTGCCAGCAGTCAAGGTCCCGAGGGTGAAGCTTTCTTT	CASSQGPEGEAFF
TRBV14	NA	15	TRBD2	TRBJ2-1	TGTGCCAGCAGCGAGACGGGACTAGCTTACAATGAGCAGTTCTTC	CASSETGLAYNEQFF
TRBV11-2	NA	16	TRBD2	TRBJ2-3	TGTGCCAGCAGCGTCGCTCTAGCGGGTAGCACAGATACGCAGTATTTT	CASSVALAGSTDTQYF
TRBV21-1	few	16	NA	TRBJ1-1	TGTGCCAGCAGTTTAGGCAGGGGACCTATGAACACTGAAGCTTTCTTT	CASSLGRGPMNTEAFF
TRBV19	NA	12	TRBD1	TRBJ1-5	TGTGCCAGTAGTATGACAGGGGCGCCCCAGCATTTT	CASSMTGAPQHF
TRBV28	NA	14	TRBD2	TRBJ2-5	TGTGCCAGCAGTTTGGGCGGGAGGGAAGAGACCCAGTACTTC	CASSLGGREETQYF
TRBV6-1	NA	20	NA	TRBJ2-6	TGTGCCAGCAGTGGATCCTTACAGGGACCCGGTATCCCTGGGGCCAACGTCCTGACTTTC	CASSGSLQGPGIPGANVLTF
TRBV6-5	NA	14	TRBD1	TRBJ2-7	TGTGCCAGCAGACAGAACCGGGACAGAAACGAGCAGTACTTC	CASRQNRDRNEQYF